This T cell receptor beta chain was captured in a study of blood T cell repertoires in COVID-19. On the study more broadly: Researchers got acute and convalescent COVID-19 samples from the United States, Italy and Spain.

The V gene's germline CDR1 is SGHAT and CDR2 FQNNGV. The CDR3 contains 15 residues. The V and J ends lost 5 bases and 2 bases, in that order; junction bases with no gene match: 5. Assay used: immunoSEQ multiplex PCR; TCRdb lists only in-frame clones, some missing. The sample contains approximately 300,000 clones, more than 85% of which appear only once. Two negative PCRs, clearance, or symptom resolution were required of recovered Cohort 3 donors. Sequencing was carried out using PBMCs or T cells enriched from blood (not recorded which). This rearrangement joins TRBV11-2 to TRBJ2-2, with TRBD1 matching 7 bases. The sequence came from a woman under 40 who had recovered from COVID-19. The CDR3 loop reads CASSDGTANTGELFF. CDR3 in DNA: TGTGCCAGCAGCGACGGGACAGCTAACACCGGGGAGCTGTTTTTT.